The 26 T cell receptor beta chains below come from one sample, sequenced in a study of blood T cell repertoires in COVID-19. Generated by immunoSEQ multiplex PCR, the TCRdb table keeps only in-frame clones and is missing some. The top ten clones hold around 4.8% of a sample with fewer than 250,000 clones, approximately 90% of them seen once. The sequenced material came from peripheral blood. These receptor sequences come from a human donor in a cohort sampled during active COVID-19.

The chain joins TRBV5-4 to TRBJ1-1; possibly TRBD1 for D (6 bases). This CDR3 spans 14 amino acids. The ends were cut back, 0 bases at V and 8 bases at J, with 14 bases in the middle. Germline assignment: CDR1 SGHNT and CDR2 YYREEE (reference sequence). CDR3 loop: CASSLGQAAREAFF. The CDR3 coding sequence is TGTGCCAGCAGCTTGGGACAGGCAGCACGAGAAGCTTTCTTT.

The chain combines TRBV15 with TRBJ1-5; 10 bases map to TRBD1. The junction had 6 bases not matched to a gene; V was cut back by 0 bases and J by 7 bases. The CDR3 length is 16 residues. Germline V gene data show CDR1 as LNHNV and CDR2 as YYDKDF (reference sequence). CDR3 DNA: TGTGCCACCAGCAGAGATGCGCGGACAGGGGGACAGCCCCAGCATTTT. The encoded protein is CATSRDARTGGQPQHF.

V and J are TRBV2 and TRBJ2-5; TRBD2 matches at 10 bases. The length of the CDR3 is 16 residues. V shed 6 bases and J 4 bases; nucleotides not matched to a gene: 11. In germline, CDR1 is SNHLY, CDR2 FYNNEI. The DNA for the CDR3 is TGTGCCAGCAGCATCAACCTAGCGGGGGCGGGAGAGACCCAGTACTTC. Encoded protein: CASSINLAGAGETQYF. The full variable domain, its missing parts supplied by reference TRBV2 and TRBJ2-5, is EPEVTQTPSHQVTQMGQEVILRCVPISNHLYFYWYRQILGQKVEFLVSFYNNEISEKSEIFDDQFSVERPDGSNFTLKIRSTKLEDSAMYFCASSINLAGAGETQYFGPGTRLLVL.

The V gene is TRBV3-1 (or the pseudogene TRBV3-2), the J gene TRBJ1-5, with a tentative D call TRBD1 (6 bases). This CDR3 has 15 amino acids. The V and J ends lost 4 bases and 0 bases respectively, with 10 bases between them. Germline V lookup: CDR1 LGHDT, CDR2 YNNKEL (reference sequence). The CDR3 DNA follows: TGTGCCAGCAGCCCCCAGGGGACTAGCAATCAGCCCCAGCATTTT. It yields the protein CASSPQGTSNQPQHF.

The chain links TRBV7-2 to TRBJ1-4; 8 bases fit TRBD1. V was pared by 5 bases and J by 7 bases, with 15 bases of the junction left unmatched. The CDR3 length is 17 residues. Germline assignment: CDR1 SGHTA and CDR2 FQGNSA. CDR3 region: CASSQGGGQAFGEKLFF. DNA for the CDR3: TGTGCCAGCAGCCAAGGGGGGGGACAGGCGTTTGGTGAAAAACTGTTTTTT.

The chain employs TRBV6-2 or TRBV6-3 and TRBJ2-7; TRBD1 agrees at 9 bases. This CDR3 comprises 13 residues. Germline trimming cut 6 bases from V and 4 bases from J; bases unmatched to any gene: 4. Germline loops: CDR1 MNHEY, CDR2 SVGEGT. CDR3 in amino acids: CASSWDRDYEQYF. In nucleotides, the CDR3 is TGTGCCAGCAGCTGGGACAGGGATTACGAGCAGTACTTC.

The V and J genes are TRBV5-1 and TRBJ1-3, with D hard to call. From germline, CDR1 is SGHRS and CDR2 YFSETQ. This CDR3 region has 15 residues. With 5 bases removed from V and 2 bases from J, the gap between germline ends came to 14 bases. The CDR3 DNA reads TGCGCCAGCAGTAAAGTGGCGGATGCTGGAAACACCATATATTTT. This encodes CASSKVADAGNTIYF.

The chain recombines TRBV25-1 with TRBJ2-7, with a tentative D call TRBD2 (5 bases). Per the germline V gene, CDR1 is MGHDK and CDR2 is SYGVNS. With 9 bases removed from V and 2 bases from J, the gap between germline ends came to 11 bases. This CDR3 is 12 amino acids long. The CDR3 reads CASGEYTYEQYF. As DNA, the CDR3 is TGTGCCAGTGGGGAGTATACCTACGAGCAGTACTTC.

The CDR3 nucleotides read TGTGCCAGCAGCTTACTCTCAACAGCAGATACGCAGTATTTT. It translates to CASSLLSTADTQYF. V gene TRBV11-3 combines with J gene TRBJ2-3; D unclear. Germline CDR1 is SGHNT and CDR2 is YENEEA. The CDR3 totals 14 residues. Trimming removed 2 bases from V and 4 bases from J, with 10 bases in between.

This clone appeared once. The chain has TRBV27 and TRBJ2-3; 13 nucleotides match TRBD2. The CDR3 extends over 17 amino acids. With 3 bases clipped from V and 6 bases from J, the junction kept 9 bases outside the gene matches. Germline-derived CDR1 and CDR2 are MNHEY and SMNVEV (reference sequence). Here the CDR3 DNA reads TGTGCCAGCAGTTTCTTACTAGCGGGAGGGCCAAGTGATACGCAGTATTTT. This translates into CASSFLLAGGPSDTQYF.

CDR3 bases: TGTGCCAGCAGCCAAGATCAGGACAGTGCTAACTATGGCTACACCTTC. Protein product: CASSQDQDSANYGYTF. The chain combines TRBV3-1 (or the pseudogene TRBV3-2) with TRBJ1-2; maybe TRBD1 (6 bases). This CDR3 region has 16 residues. The ends were cut back, 0 bases at V and 0 bases at J, with 11 bases in the middle. Germline V lookup: CDR1 LGHDT, CDR2 YNNKEL (reference sequence).

The chain recombines TRBV7-2 with TRBJ1-1; D gene ambiguous. Germline V gene lookup returns CDR1 SGHTA and CDR2 FQGNSA. Trimming took off 5 bases at V and 5 bases at J, with 18 bases between the two ends. The CDR3 has 15 amino acids. In nucleotides, the CDR3 is TGTGCCAGCAGCCCCTCCCCCGTAACGAGGACTGAAGCTTTCTTT. Amino acids: CASSPSPVTRTEAFF.

This clone was recorded once. The chain links TRBV5-4 to TRBJ2-2, with 7 positions matching TRBD1. The CDR3 spans 16 residues. In germline, CDR1 is SGHNT, CDR2 YYREEE (reference sequence). The V and J ends lost 4 bases and 4 bases, in that order; junction bases with no gene match: 10. The CDR3 coding sequence is TGTGCCAGCAGCAAGTGGCTGTCAGGGGGCACCGGGGAGCTGTTTTTT. This sequence encodes CASSKWLSGGTGELFF.

The chain links TRBV19 to TRBJ1-1; D is unclear. V was shortened by 1 base and J by 2 bases, with 8 bases between the two germline ends. Germline CDR1 and CDR2: LNHDA and SQIVND (reference sequence). The CDR3 totals 14 residues. CDR3 sequence: CASSIGEANTEAFF. The CDR3 coding sequence is TGTGCCAGTAGTATAGGTGAGGCCAACACTGAAGCTTTCTTT.

The chain has TRBV18 and TRBJ2-3; no reliable D call. The CDR3 consists of 15 residues. The germline V and J ends were trimmed by 0 bases and 1 base, with 8 bases remaining between them. Germline V gives CDR1 KGHSH, CDR2 LQKENI. The DNA for the CDR3 is TGTGCCAGCTCACCACCGTTCCTTGGCACAGATACGCAGTATTTT. Its translation: CASSPPFLGTDTQYF.

The chain carries TRBV2 and TRBJ1-2; D not resolved. The ends were cut back, 7 bases at V and 4 bases at J, with 4 bases in the middle. The CDR3 consists of 10 residues. CDR1 and CDR2 from the germline V gene are SNHLY and FYNNEI. The CDR3 protein is CASTGYGYTF. The CDR3 DNA reads TGTGCCAGCACCGGCTATGGCTACACCTTC. The full variable domain, with the rest looked up from reference TRBV2 and TRBJ1-2, is EPEVTQTPSHQVTQMGQEVILRCVPISNHLYFYWYRQILGQKVEFLVSFYNNEISEKSEIFDDQFSVERPDGSNFTLKIRSTKLEDSAMYFCASTGYGYTFGSGTRLTVV.

This clone was counted a single time. V is TRBV19 and J is TRBJ2-1, with D possibly matching TRBD2 (5 bases). Germline CDR1 and CDR2: LNHDA and SQIVND (reference sequence). The germline V and J ends were trimmed by 8 bases and 2 bases, with 16 bases remaining between them. The CDR3 is 15 amino acids. The CDR3 reads CASAPQAGPYNEQFF. The CDR3, as DNA: TGTGCCAGTGCCCCCCAGGCGGGCCCCTACAATGAGCAGTTCTTC.

Concerning this clone itself: The identical CDR3 is also encoded by other nucleotide sequences in the sample. The gene calls are TRBV19 and TRBJ2-5, with D unresolved. Trimming cost V 5 bases and J 1 base, with 8 bases left between them. Germline-derived CDR1 and CDR2 are LNHDA and SQIVND (reference sequence). The CDR3 loop spans 13 amino acids. The CDR3 sequence: CASSRGSQETQYF. CDR3 nucleotide sequence: TGTGCCAGTAGTCGAGGAAGCCAAGAGACCCAGTACTTC.

The rearrangement uses TRBV6-6 and TRBJ1-5; TRBD1 might be the D (5 bases). The germline V gene has CDR1 MNHNY and CDR2 SVGAGI (reference sequence). CDR3 length: 15 amino acids. The V end lost 4 bases, the J end lost 2 bases, and 12 bases lay between the germline ends. CDR3 bases: TGTGCCAGCAGTTCCCGGGGGTTCGGCAATCAGCCCCAGCATTTT. Its protein is CASSSRGFGNQPQHF.

The chain is built from TRBV5-1 and TRBJ2-5, with 9 bases fitting TRBD2. Per germline, CDR1 SGHRS and CDR2 YFSETQ. CDR3 length: 14 amino acids. Germline trimming cut 4 bases from V and 2 bases from J; bases unmatched to any gene: 3. The CDR3 loop is CASSRTSAQETQYF. For the CDR3, the DNA is TGCGCCAGCAGCCGGACTAGCGCTCAAGAGACCCAGTACTTC.

This rearrangement joins TRBV4-3 to TRBJ1-4; D call uncertain. V was trimmed by 1 base and J by 2 bases, leaving 11 bases between them. This CDR3 comprises 16 residues. Germline V gene data show CDR1 as LGHNA and CDR2 as YSLEER. CDR3 nucleotide sequence: TGCGCCAGCAGCCAAGCTACGTCTCGCACTAATGAAAAACTGTTTTTT. It encodes CASSQATSRTNEKLFF.

The chain is built from TRBV15 and TRBJ2-7; 9 nucleotides match TRBD1. V dropped 0 bases and J dropped 3; count of bases not matched to a gene: 6. The CDR3 runs to 16 residues. Germline V CDR1 and CDR2: LNHNV, YYDKDF (reference sequence). The chain's CDR3 is CATSRDQGTGIYEQYF. CDR3 bases: TGTGCCACCAGCAGAGATCAGGGGACAGGGATCTACGAGCAGTACTTC.

CDR3 loop: CASSLVGLAGETQYF. The CDR3 DNA follows: TGCGCCAGCAGCTTGGTGGGACTAGCTGGAGAGACCCAGTACTTC. The chain employs TRBV5-1 and TRBJ2-5; the match to TRBD2 covers 9 bases. V was clipped by 0 bases and J by 4 bases; unmatched bases: 4. The CDR3 extends over 15 amino acids. The germline V gene encodes CDR1 SGHRS and CDR2 YFSETQ. Full variable domain (missing parts from reference TRBV5-1 and TRBJ2-5): KAGVTQTPRYLIKTRGQQVTLSCSPISGHRSVSWYQQTPGQGLQFLFEYFSETQRNKGNFPGRFSGRQFSNSRSEMNVSTLELGDSALYLCASSLVGLAGETQYFGPGTRLLVL.

The J gene is TRBJ1-6, the V gene TRBV10-1; 8 bases are a match to TRBD1. From germline, CDR1 is WNHNN and CDR2 SYGVQD (reference sequence). The CDR3 has 12 amino acids. The V gene end was trimmed by 8 bases and the J gene end by 9 bases; junction bases not matched to a gene: 3. CDR3 nucleotides: TGCGCCAGCCCGGACAGGGCTTCACCCCTCCACTTT. Translated: CASPDRASPLHF.

The chain couples TRBV6-5 to TRBJ1-5, with a tentative D call TRBD1 (5 bases). The CDR3 contains 13 residues. Trimming stripped 7 bases from V and 5 bases from J, with 12 bases between. In germline, CDR1 is MNHEY, CDR2 SVGAGI. The CDR3 DNA sequence: TGTGCCAGCACCAGCTTGGGGCATCAGCCCCAGCATTTT. Its translation is CASTSLGHQPQHF.

This chain links TRBV18 with TRBJ2-7, with TRBD1 matching 8 bases. The germline CDR1 and CDR2 sequences are KGHSH and LQKENI. This CDR3 has 15 residues. J gave up 7 bases and V 0 bases, and 8 bases lay outside the gene matches. The CDR3 sequence: CASSPPGQGAREQYF. CDR3 sequence (DNA): TGTGCCAGCTCACCACCGGGGCAGGGGGCTCGAGAGCAGTACTTC.